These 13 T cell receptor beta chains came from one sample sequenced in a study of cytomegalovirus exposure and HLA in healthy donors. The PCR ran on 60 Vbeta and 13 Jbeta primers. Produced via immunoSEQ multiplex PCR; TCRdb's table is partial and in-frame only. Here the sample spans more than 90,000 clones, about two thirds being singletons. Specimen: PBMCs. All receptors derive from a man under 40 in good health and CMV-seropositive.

The CDR3 region is CASSVGGQGFYNEQFF. As DNA, the CDR3 is TGTGCCAGCAGCGTAGGGGGACAGGGGTTCTACAATGAGCAGTTCTTC. This chain uses TRBV9 with TRBJ2-1; 10 bases fit TRBD1. The germline V gene has CDR1 SGDLS and CDR2 YYNGEE. V lost 0 bases to trimming and J lost 3 bases; unmatched junction nucleotides: 3. The CDR3 sequence is 16 residues long.

The CDR3 sequence: CASSGGTGSDSYEQYF. CDR3 bases: TGTGCCAGCAGTGGGGGGACAGGTTCTGACTCCTACGAGCAGTACTTC. The chain has TRBV2 and TRBJ2-7; 8 bases agree with TRBD1. V lost 4 bases to trimming and J lost 0 bases; unmatched junction nucleotides: 8. Germline CDR1 SNHLY, CDR2 FYNNEI. This CDR3 is 16 amino acids long.

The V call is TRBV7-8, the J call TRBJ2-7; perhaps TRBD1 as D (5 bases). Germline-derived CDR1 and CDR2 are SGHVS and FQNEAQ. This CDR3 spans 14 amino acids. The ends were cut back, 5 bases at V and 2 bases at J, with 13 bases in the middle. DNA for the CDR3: TGTGCCAGCAGCGCGGCAGGGTACACCTACGAGCAGTACTTC. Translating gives CASSAAGYTYEQYF.

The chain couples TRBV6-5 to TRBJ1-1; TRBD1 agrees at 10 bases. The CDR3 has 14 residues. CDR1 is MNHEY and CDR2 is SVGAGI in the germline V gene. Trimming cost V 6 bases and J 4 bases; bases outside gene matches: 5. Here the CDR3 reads CASRLGQGGTEAFF. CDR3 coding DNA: TGTGCCAGCAGACTAGGACAGGGGGGCACTGAAGCTTTCTTT.

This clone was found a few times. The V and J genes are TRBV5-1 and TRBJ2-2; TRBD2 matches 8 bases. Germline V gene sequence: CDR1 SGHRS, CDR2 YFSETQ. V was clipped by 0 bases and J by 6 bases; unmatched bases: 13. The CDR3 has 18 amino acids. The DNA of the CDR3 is TGCGCCAGCAGCTTGGCGACGAGCGGGGGCTTGGTTGCCGGGGAGCTGTTTTTT. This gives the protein CASSLATSGGLVAGELFF.

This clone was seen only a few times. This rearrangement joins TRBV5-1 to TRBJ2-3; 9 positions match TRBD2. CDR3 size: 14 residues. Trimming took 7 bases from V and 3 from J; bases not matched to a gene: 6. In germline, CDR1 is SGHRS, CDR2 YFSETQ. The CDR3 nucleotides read TGCGCCAGCCGCGGGGGGGCCAGGACAGATACGCAGTATTTT. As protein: CASRGGARTDTQYF.

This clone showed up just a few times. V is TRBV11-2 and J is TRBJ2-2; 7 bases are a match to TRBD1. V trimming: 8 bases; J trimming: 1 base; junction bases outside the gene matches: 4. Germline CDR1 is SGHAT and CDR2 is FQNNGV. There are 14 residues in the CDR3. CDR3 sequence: CASPQGWNTGELFF. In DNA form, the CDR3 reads TGTGCCAGCCCACAGGGGTGGAACACCGGGGAGCTGTTTTTT.

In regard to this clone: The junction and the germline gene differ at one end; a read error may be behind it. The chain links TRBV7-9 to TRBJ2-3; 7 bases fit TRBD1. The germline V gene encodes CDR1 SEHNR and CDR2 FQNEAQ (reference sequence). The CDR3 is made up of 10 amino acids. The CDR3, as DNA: TGTTCCAGTGCCGGGACAGACCAGTATTTT. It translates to CSSAGTDQYF.

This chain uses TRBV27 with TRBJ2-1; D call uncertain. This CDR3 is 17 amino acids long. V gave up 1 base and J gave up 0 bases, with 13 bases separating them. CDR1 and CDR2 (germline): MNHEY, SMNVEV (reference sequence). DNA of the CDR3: TGTGCCAGCAGTTTATTAGCATGGTCGAGCTCCTACAATGAGCAGTTCTTC. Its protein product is CASSLLAWSSSYNEQFF.

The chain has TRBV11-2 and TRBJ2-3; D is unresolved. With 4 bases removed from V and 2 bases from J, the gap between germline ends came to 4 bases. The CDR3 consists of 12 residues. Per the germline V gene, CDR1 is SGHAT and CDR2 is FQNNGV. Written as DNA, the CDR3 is TGTGCCAGCAGCTCACACACAGATACGCAGTATTTT. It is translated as CASSSHTDTQYF.

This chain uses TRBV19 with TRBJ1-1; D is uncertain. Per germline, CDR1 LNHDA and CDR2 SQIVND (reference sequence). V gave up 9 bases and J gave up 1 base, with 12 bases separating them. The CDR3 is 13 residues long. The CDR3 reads CASEPAGNTEAFF. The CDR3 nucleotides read TGTGCCAGCGAACCTGCGGGGAACACTGAAGCTTTCTTT.

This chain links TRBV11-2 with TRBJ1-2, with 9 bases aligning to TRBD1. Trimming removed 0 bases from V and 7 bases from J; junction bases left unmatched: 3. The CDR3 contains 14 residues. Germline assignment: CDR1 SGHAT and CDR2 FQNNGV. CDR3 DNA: TGTGCCAGCAGCTTAGAACAGGGGGCGCTTGGCTACACCTTC. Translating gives CASSLEQGALGYTF.

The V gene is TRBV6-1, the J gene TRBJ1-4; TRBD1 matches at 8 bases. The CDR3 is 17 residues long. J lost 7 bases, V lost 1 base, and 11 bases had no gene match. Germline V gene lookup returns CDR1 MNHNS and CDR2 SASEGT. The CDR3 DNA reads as TGTGCCAGCAGTGAAGGGGGATTTACAGGGGGTGGTGAAAAACTGTTTTTT. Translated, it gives CASSEGGFTGGGEKLFF.